These T cell receptor beta chains were read from a single sample in a study of cytomegalovirus exposure and HLA in healthy donors. Using immunoSEQ multiplex PCR, the repertoire was profiled, and TCRdb retains in-frame clones only, with some absent. The sample lists roughly 190,000 clones; roughly 79% were seen once. The sample comprised PBMCs. These TCRs come from a woman aged 25 to 45 in good health and CMV-seropositive. CDR3s include the opening cysteine and the closing phenylalanine or tryptophan. A D gene is named only where the DNA matches it firmly. Size is omitted from some rows. Given values are once, few, many or a class for expanded clones.

J gene | clone size | V gene | D gene | CDR3 length | CDR3 DNA | CDR3 protein
TRBJ1-1 | few | TRBV7-2 | - | 17 | TGTGCCAGCAGCTTAGGAAGCGTAGAAATTTTGAACACTGAAGCTTTCTTT | CASSLGSVEILNTEAFF
TRBJ2-3 | - | TRBV5-1 | - | 12 | TGCGCCAGCAGCTTGCCCTCAGATACGCAGTATTTT | CASSLPSDTQYF
TRBJ2-7 | - | TRBV7-2 | - | 16 | TGTGCCAGCAGCTTCGTGGGCGGGCGGACCTCCTACGAGCAGTACTTC | CASSFVGGRTSYEQYF
TRBJ1-2 | once | TRBV6-1 | - | 12 | TGTGCCAGCTTAGTGGGCACCTATGGCTACACCTTC | CASLVGTYGYTF
TRBJ2-2 | once | TRBV9 | TRBD2 | 15 | TGTGCCAGCAGCCCCGGCGGGGGGAACACCGGGGAGCTGTTTTTT | CASSPGGGNTGELFF
TRBJ2-3 | - | TRBV19 | - | 14 | TGTGCCAGTAGTGTCGAGTCCTTCACAGATACGCAGTATTTT | CASSVESFTDTQYF
TRBJ2-7 | - | TRBV5-6 | TRBD1 | 13 | TGTGCCAGCAGCTTCGGGACAGTCTACGAGCAGTACTTC | CASSFGTVYEQYF
TRBJ2-1 | - | TRBV5-1 | TRBD2 | 15 | TGCGCCAGCAGCTTAGAGGGCGGGAGGGGGAATGAGCAGTTCTTC | CASSLEGGRGNEQFF
TRBJ2-5 | - | TRBV7-2 | - | 14 | TGTGCCAGCCTACTGATGGGGGGACAAGAGACCCAGTACTTC | CASLLMGGQETQYF
TRBJ1-2 | - | TRBV6-1 | - | 14 | TGTGCCAGCAGTGAAGTTTCGGGACTCTATGGCTACACCTTC | CASSEVSGLYGYTF
TRBJ2-7 | - | TRBV9 | - | 13 | TGTGCCAGCAGCGTCGGGACTTACAAGGAGCAGTACTTC | CASSVGTYKEQYF
TRBJ2-7 | - | TRBV11-2 | TRBD2 | 14 | TGTGCCAGCAGCTTTCTAGCGGGAGACTACGAGCAGTACTTC | CASSFLAGDYEQYF
TRBJ1-2 | - | TRBV15 | - | 14 | TGTGCCACCAGCAGTCGAGGGAACAGGGAAGGCTACACCTTC | CATSSRGNREGYTF
TRBJ2-2 | - | TRBV27 | TRBD2 | 14 | TGTGCCAGCAGTCTGGGCGGGGGCACCGGGGAGCTGTTTTTT | CASSLGGGTGELFF
TRBJ1-2 | few | TRBV7-2 | TRBD1 | 14 | TGTGCCAGCAGCGTCAGACAGGGCCTGCATGGCTACACCTTC | CASSVRQGLHGYTF
TRBJ1-1 | - | TRBV2 | - | 13 | TGTGCCAGCACTCCGGACTGGAACACTGAAGCTTTCTTT | CASTPDWNTEAFF
TRBJ1-1 | - | TRBV6-1 | - | 14 | TGTGCCAGCAGTCCTCAGGGTTTTGTCACTGAAGCTTTCTTT | CASSPQGFVTEAFF
TRBJ2-7 | - | TRBV7-9 | - | 14 | TGTGCCAGCAGCCCGCCTGACAGGTCCTACGAGCAGTACTTC | CASSPPDRSYEQYF
TRBJ1-2 | - | TRBV7-9 | - | 17 | TGTGCCAGCACCATTAATGGGACAACCAGACCCTACTATGGCTACACCTTC | CASTINGTTRPYYGYTF
TRBJ2-2 | - | TRBV6-5 | - | 15 | TGTGCCAGCAGTTACTCAGCGGGTAGAACCGGGGAGCTGTTTTTT | CASSYSAGRTGELFF
TRBJ1-1 | - | TRBV5-1 | - | 14 | TGCGCCAGCAGCTTAACCGCCAGGGATACTGAAGCTTTCTTT | CASSLTARDTEAFF
TRBJ1-1 | - | TRBV5-1 | - | 14 | TGCGCCAGCAGCTTGTCGCGGGGCCGTACTGAAGCTTTCTTT | CASSLSRGRTEAFF
TRBJ2-3 | few | TRBV10-3 | TRBD2 | 14 | TGTGCCATCAGTGTGGGCGGGGGGGCCGATACGCAGTATTTT | CAISVGGGADTQYF
TRBJ1-3 | - | TRBV18 | - | 16 | TGTGCCAGCTCACCACTCCCAGAGGGATCTGGAAACACCATATATTTT | CASSPLPEGSGNTIYF
TRBJ2-5 | few | TRBV6-5 | - | 15 | TGTGCCAGCAGTTTAATTCGCAGGGCACAAGAGACCCAGTACTTC | CASSLIRRAQETQYF
TRBJ2-1 | - | TRBV12-5 | TRBD2 | 14 | TGTGCTAGTGGTCTTAGCGGGAGACACAATGAGCAGTTCTTC | CASGLSGRHNEQFF
TRBJ1-1 | - | TRBV10-1 | - | 13 | TGCGCCAGCAGTCCGACACCGAACACTGAAGCTTTCTTT | CASSPTPNTEAFF
TRBJ2-3 | - | TRBV6-6 | TRBD1 | 15 | TGTGCCAGCCTCACGGACAGGGGCCACACAGATACGCAGTATTTT | CASLTDRGHTDTQYF
TRBJ2-2 | few | TRBV7-9 | TRBD2 | 17 | TGTGCCAGCAGCTTCTCAGGACTAGCGGGAGACACCGGGGAGCTGTTTTTT | CASSFSGLAGDTGELFF
TRBJ1-1 | - | TRBV7-4 | - | 13 | TGTGCCAGCATCCCACAGGGGAACACTGAAGCTTTCTTT | CASIPQGNTEAFF
TRBJ2-7 | - | TRBV21-1 | - | 12 | TGTGCCAGCAGAAGACAGGGGTACGAGCAGTACTTC | CASRRQGYEQYF
TRBJ2-3 | - | TRBV6-1 | TRBD1 | 16 | TGTGCCAGCAGTGAAGACGGGACAGGGGCCACAGATACGCAGTATTTT | CASSEDGTGATDTQYF
TRBJ2-5 | - | TRBV10-3 | TRBD1 | 18 | TGTGCCATCAGTGACCGGGACAGGGGCCCGAATGATCGGGCGACCCAGTACTTC | CAISDRDRGPNDRATQYF
TRBJ2-7 | - | TRBV27 | TRBD2 | 14 | TGTGCCAGCAGTTTAGGGGGGGAGTCCTACGAGCAGTACTTC | CASSLGGESYEQYF
TRBJ1-5 | - | TRBV2 | - | 17 | TGTGCCAGCAGGAAACAGGGTTCGAAGGTTGGCAATCAGCCCCAGCATTTT | CASRKQGSKVGNQPQHF
TRBJ2-1 | - | TRBV15 | TRBD2 | 16 | TGTGCCACCAGCAGAGATCGGCGACTAGCGGGAAATGAGCAGTTCTTC | CATSRDRRLAGNEQFF
TRBJ2-2 | - | TRBV30 | - | 13 | TGTGCCTGGAAAGGGGGTTGGACCGGGGAGCTGTTTTTT | CAWKGGWTGELFF
TRBJ2-7 | - | TRBV27 | TRBD1 | 16 | TGTGCCAGCAGTCCCTCGACAGGGGCCATCTCCTACGAGCAGTACTTC | CASSPSTGAISYEQYF
TRBJ2-5 | - | TRBV30 | - | 11 | TGTGCCTGGACCGGGGAAGGGACCCAGTACTTC | CAWTGEGTQYF
TRBJ2-1 | once | TRBV7-2 | TRBD1 | 17 | TGTGCCAGCAGCTTAGCGCCACCCGGGACAGGGGCGAGTGAGCAGTTCTTC | CASSLAPPGTGASEQFF
TRBJ2-7 | - | TRBV6-6 | TRBD1 | 15 | TGTGCCAGCAGCAGCGGTAGGACAGGGGCCTACGAGCAGTACTTC | CASSSGRTGAYEQYF
TRBJ1-6 | few | TRBV19 | TRBD1 | 15 | TGTGCCAGTAGTATCCTTCCGACAGGGAACCCACCCCTCCACTTT | CASSILPTGNPPLHF
TRBJ1-2 | few | TRBV6-6 | - | 14 | TGTGCCAGCAGCGAACCGGAGAGCCCCTATGGCTACACCTTC | CASSEPESPYGYTF
TRBJ2-5 | - | TRBV27 | - | 14 | TGTGCCAGCAGTCCTCTAGCGTCCCGTGAGACCCAGTACTTC | CASSPLASRETQYF
TRBJ1-2 | few | TRBV6-1 | - | 13 | TGTGCCAGCAGACGACAGGAAAGTTATGGCTACACCTTC | CASRRQESYGYTF
TRBJ1-1 | - | TRBV5-1 | TRBD1 | 15 | TGCGCCAGCAGCGCTTCCAGGGGGACACTGACTGAAGCTTTCTTT | CASSASRGTLTEAFF